Below, 23 T cell receptor beta chains from the same sample are listed, as sequenced in a study of cytomegalovirus exposure and HLA in healthy donors. PCR involved 60 Vbeta and 13 Jbeta primers. This table comes from immunoSEQ multiplex PCR, and its TCRdb copy is limited to in-frame clones, with some not included. This table has some 150,000 clones, roughly three quarters appearing once. The sample was PBMCs. The receptors here all came from a human donor in good health.

CDR3 sequence reads: CASSVGYGGTKHEQYF. The DNA for the CDR3 is TGTGCCAGCAGCGTAGGCTACGGCGGGACCAAGCACGAGCAGTACTTC. This sequence joins TRBV9 and TRBJ2-7; a possible D gene is TRBD2 (6 bases). CDR3 length: 16 residues. CDR1 SGDLS and CDR2 YYNGEE come from the germline V gene. Trimming removed 0 bases from V and 5 bases from J, with 18 bases in between.

The chain joins TRBV28 to TRBJ1-2; TRBD1 agrees at 8 bases. V shed 5 bases, J shed 8 bases, and the junction held 10 bases outside the gene matches. The CDR3 length is 14 residues. Per the germline V gene, CDR1 is MDHEN and CDR2 is SYDVKM. CDR3 DNA: TGTGCCAGCAGTCTCCTCCAGGGGGCGGGAGGCTACACCTTC. It encodes CASSLLQGAGGYTF.

J is TRBJ1-1 and V is TRBV28; 9 nucleotides match TRBD1. This CDR3 region has 14 residues. Germline CDR1 reads MDHEN; CDR2 reads SYDVKM. The J segment lost 11 bases and the V segment lost 6 bases, leaving 13 bases of the junction unmatched. This CDR3 is CASRPRTGGGMAFF. The CDR3 DNA is TGTGCCAGCAGGCCTCGCACAGGGGGCGGAATGGCTTTCTTT. Using reference TRBV28 and TRBJ1-1 for the parts outside the CDR3, the full variable domain is DVKVTQSSRYLVKRTGEKVFLECVQDMDHENMFWYRQDPGLGLRLIYFSYDVKMKEKGDIPEGYSVSREKKERFSLILESASTNQTSMYLCASRPRTGGGMAFFGQGTRLTVV.

The V call is TRBV6-5, the J call TRBJ2-1, with 7 nucleotides matching TRBD2. This CDR3 has 16 amino acids. With 4 bases clipped from V and 8 bases from J, the junction kept 14 bases outside the gene matches. The germline gives CDR1 MNHEY, CDR2 SVGAGI. This CDR3 reads CASSLVDGGREYEQFF. CDR3 nucleotide sequence: TGTGCCAGCAGTTTAGTTGACGGGGGGAGGGAGTATGAGCAGTTCTTC.

For the CDR3, the DNA is TGTGCCAGCAGTTACGGCGGGGCTGCCTACGAGCAGTACTTC. Amino acids: CASSYGGAAYEQYF. The chain uses TRBV6-5 and TRBJ2-7, with TRBD2 as a possible D gene (6 bases). Germline V gene data show CDR1 as MNHEY and CDR2 as SVGAGI. The CDR3 runs 14 residues. Trimming stripped 2 bases from V and 2 bases from J, with 10 bases between.

The rearrangement joins TRBV4-2 to TRBJ2-7; D unresolved. Trimming removed 0 bases at V and 5 bases at J, with 11 bases between. The CDR3 contains 14 residues. The germline V gene encodes CDR1 LGHNA and CDR2 YNFKEQ. The CDR3 region has the DNA TGTGCCAGCAGCCAAGAGCCAGGTTACGACGAGCAGTACTTC. Its translation is CASSQEPGYDEQYF.

The chain uses TRBV2 and TRBJ1-5; 7 bases line up with TRBD1. V lost 3 bases to trimming and J lost 0 bases; unmatched junction nucleotides: 8. The CDR3 spans 17 residues. The germline CDR1 and CDR2 sequences are SNHLY and FYNNEI. The CDR3 loop is CASSDPNRGFSNQPQHF. In nucleotides, the CDR3 is TGTGCCAGCAGTGACCCCAACAGGGGTTTTAGCAATCAGCCCCAGCATTTT.

The genes are TRBV28 and TRBJ2-7; D unresolved. CDR3 length equals 17 residues. CDR1 MDHEN and CDR2 SYDVKM come from the germline V gene. V gave up 3 bases and J gave up 2 bases, with 20 bases separating them. DNA of the CDR3: TGTGCCAGCAGTTTCGGCAGTAGAGTAGCCTCCGCCTACGAGCAGTACTTC. Amino acids: CASSFGSRVASAYEQYF.

J is TRBJ1-4 and V is TRBV5-1, with 7 bases that match TRBD1. Germline-derived CDR1 and CDR2 are SGHRS and YFSETQ. There are 19 residues in the CDR3. Germline trimming cut 4 bases from V and 2 bases from J; bases unmatched to any gene: 17. The CDR3 region has the DNA TGCGCCAGCAGCAGACGTCGACAGGGATCTTCAGCGACTAATGAAAAACTGTTTTTT. Translation gives CASSRRRQGSSATNEKLFF.

The V call is TRBV4-3, the J call TRBJ2-7, with D maybe TRBD2 (7 bases). The CDR3 is 15 amino acids. The ends were cut back, 1 base at V and 4 bases at J, with 14 bases in the middle. CDR1 LGHNA and CDR2 YSLEER come from the germline V gene. The CDR3 bases are TGCGCCAGCAGCCAAGTCAGGGGAGGGGAATACGAGCAGTACTTC. Residues: CASSQVRGGEYEQYF.

V is TRBV18 and J is TRBJ2-2; D gene ambiguous. Deletions cut 0 bases from V and 5 bases from J, with 13 bases between. CDR1 is KGHSH, CDR2 LQKENI, per germline. This CDR3 is 16 amino acids long. This CDR3 reads CASSPPVRAGTGELFF. The CDR3 DNA reads as TGTGCCAGCTCACCACCCGTCCGCGCCGGGACCGGGGAGCTGTTTTTT.

The sample holds a few counts of this clone. The rearrangement uses TRBV7-9 and TRBJ1-1, with D possibly being TRBD1 (5 bases). V was trimmed by 5 bases and J by 0 bases, leaving 13 bases between them. CDR3 length: 15 amino acids. Germline V gene data show CDR1 as SEHNR and CDR2 as FQNEAQ (reference sequence). The CDR3 region has the DNA TGTGCCAGCAGCGCCCGGACACCCTTGAACACTGAAGCTTTCTTT. Translated: CASSARTPLNTEAFF.

J is TRBJ2-2 and V is TRBV29-1; 10 bases map to TRBD2. CDR3 size: 15 residues. CDR1 and CDR2 (germline): SQVTM, ANQGSEA. V lost 4 bases and J lost 2; bases outside the gene matches: 4. CDR3 region: CSVVVAGGNTGELFF. CDR3 DNA sequence: TGCAGCGTTGTGGTAGCGGGAGGTAACACCGGGGAGCTGTTTTTT.

CDR3 sequence: CASSEEGVLHF. The DNA of the CDR3 is TGTGCCAGCAGTGAAGAGGGGGTCCTCCACTTT. The genes are TRBV2 and TRBJ1-6; maybe TRBD1 (6 bases). V lost 1 base to trimming and J lost 15 bases, with 7 bases between them. Germline loops: CDR1 SNHLY, CDR2 FYNNEI. This CDR3 has 11 residues.

The chain uses TRBV5-4 and TRBJ1-2; 8 nucleotides agree with TRBD1. Trimming cost V 0 bases and J 2 bases; bases outside gene matches: 0. In germline, CDR1 is SGHNT, CDR2 YYREEE (reference sequence). The CDR3 has 14 residues. DNA of the CDR3: TGTGCCAGCAGCTTGGGACAGGGGAACTATGGCTACACCTTC. Translation gives CASSLGQGNYGYTF.

In its sample, this clone was seen once. The chain couples TRBV11-2 to TRBJ2-4, with 11 positions matching TRBD2. Germline V gene sequence: CDR1 SGHAT, CDR2 FQNNGV. Trimming cost V 5 bases and J 0 bases; bases outside gene matches: 6. This CDR3 has 17 amino acids. CDR3 in DNA: TGTGCCAGCAGCACTATAGCGGGGGGGCTAGCCAAAAACATTCAGTACTTC. Translated, it gives CASSTIAGGLAKNIQYF.

This chain uses TRBV5-4 with TRBJ2-3; TRBD2 is a possible D gene (5 bases). The germline V gene encodes CDR1 SGHNT and CDR2 YYREEE (reference sequence). The CDR3 has 15 amino acids. V lost 6 bases, J lost 3 bases, and 17 bases lay in between. The CDR3 coding sequence is TGTGCCAGCACCACCCTAGCAGGAAGAACAGATACGCAGTATTTT. This encodes CASTTLAGRTDTQYF.

This clone was seen only a few times. This chain uses TRBV15 with TRBJ1-1; no clear D gene. CDR1 and CDR2 from the germline V gene are LNHNV and YYDKDF (reference sequence). V lost 0 bases, J lost 1 base, and 9 bases lay in between. The CDR3 covers 15 residues. DNA for the CDR3: TGTGCCACCAGCAGAGACAGAAGTACGAACACTGAAGCTTTCTTT. Translation: CATSRDRSTNTEAFF.

The rearrangement joins TRBV5-4 to TRBJ2-7; perhaps TRBD1 as D (6 bases). V lost 4 bases to trimming and J lost 3 bases, with 20 bases between them. Germline values: CDR1 SGHNT, CDR2 YYREEE (reference sequence). The CDR3 contains 16 residues. CDR3 bases: TGTGCCAGCAGCAAGGGTGGCGGCAGGGGACACTACGAGCAGTACTTC. Protein: CASSKGGGRGHYEQYF.

About this clone: Other nucleotide sequences in the sample specify the same CDR3. CDR3 amino acids: CASAPLAGGTGELFF. In DNA form, the CDR3 reads TGTGCCAGCGCCCCCCTTGCGGGGGGCACCGGGGAGCTGTTTTTT. The rearrangement joins TRBV6-4 to TRBJ2-2; TRBD2 matches 8 bases. Germline lookup yields CDR1 MRHNA and CDR2 SNTAGT. CDR3 size: 15 residues. J gave up 4 bases and V 8 bases, and 9 bases lay outside the gene matches.

The chain couples TRBV4-1 to TRBJ1-4; a possible D gene is TRBD1 (6 bases). The germline gives CDR1 MGHRA, CDR2 YSYEKL. Trimming took off 3 bases at V and 8 bases at J, with 10 bases between the two ends. The CDR3 is 13 amino acids. The CDR3 is CASSQTGYEKLFF. CDR3 nucleotide sequence: TGCGCCAGCAGCCAGACAGGTTACGAAAAACTGTTTTTT.

V and J are TRBV19 and TRBJ1-2; 8 bases line up with TRBD1. After removal of 3 bases from V and 8 bases from J, the junction contained 14 bases not matched to a gene. Germline CDR1 LNHDA, CDR2 SQIVND (reference sequence). This CDR3 region has 16 residues. DNA of the CDR3: TGTGCCAGTAGTATTAAGGGAACCCGGGACAGGCAGGGCTACACCTTC. Encoded protein: CASSIKGTRDRQGYTF.

The V and J genes are TRBV27 and TRBJ2-7, with 9 bases fitting TRBD2. J gave up 3 bases and V 4 bases, and 16 bases lay outside the gene matches. Germline loops: CDR1 MNHEY, CDR2 SMNVEV (reference sequence). This CDR3 has 18 amino acids. The CDR3 loop is CASSSLNRASGKVYEQYF. In DNA, the CDR3 is TGTGCCAGCAGTTCCCTCAACCGGGCTAGCGGGAAAGTCTACGAGCAGTACTTC.